Presented here are 25 T cell receptor beta chains from one specimen sequenced in a study of T cell responses to AZD1222 COVID-19 vaccine (dated by TCRdb to about 2021). The time point label of this sample denotes: about 28 days (+/-7) after the second vaccine dose. Libraries were prepared through the immunoSEQ multiplex PCR assay. TCRdb obtained this table from immuneACCESS and retained in-frame rearrangements with V and J assigned. These tables miss some clones; where compared with another copy, unresolved V genes account for less than half of the shortfall, and the remainder is unexplained. The table for this sample lists about 140,000 clones; roughly 88% of them were counted only once. The ten largest clonotypes hold approximately 1.6% of the sample. The material sequenced was peripheral blood, taken 28 days after the second AZD1222 dose. The origin of the receptors is an adult who received the AZD1222 COVID-19 vaccine.

The chain recombines TRBV18 with TRBJ1-1, with 9 nucleotides matching TRBD1. V trimming: 4 bases; J trimming: 1 base; junction bases outside the gene matches: 10. Germline-derived CDR1 and CDR2 are KGHSH and LQKENI. The CDR3 has 17 amino acids. The CDR3 DNA follows: TGTGCCAGCTCACGACACAGGGGGCGCGACGGGAACACTGAAGCTTTCTTT. This gives the protein CASSRHRGRDGNTEAFF.

The chain combines TRBV29-1 with TRBJ2-1; D gene unclear. The CDR3 extends over 12 amino acids. Trimming stripped 3 bases from V and 6 bases from J, with 9 bases between. CDR1 and CDR2 (germline): SQVTM, ANQGSEA. The CDR3 is CSVEKGGNEQFF. The CDR3 nucleotides read TGCAGCGTTGAGAAAGGCGGCAATGAGCAGTTCTTC.

This clone appeared a single time. The chain uses TRBV30 and TRBJ1-4; 8 nucleotides match TRBD1. The ends lost 5 bases at V and 1 base at J; junction bases unmatched: 9. The germline V gene encodes CDR1 GTSNPN and CDR2 SVGIG (reference sequence). The CDR3 has 16 residues. The CDR3 nucleotides read TGTGCCTGGGACAGGGGCCCGGTCTTAACTAATGAAAAACTGTTTTTT. This gives the protein CAWDRGPVLTNEKLFF. The full variable domain, its missing parts supplied by reference TRBV30 and TRBJ1-4, is SQTIHQWPATLVQPVGSPLSLECTVEGTSNPNLYWYRQAAGRGLQLLFYSVGIGQISSEVPQNLSASRPQDRQFILSSKKLLLSDSGFYLCAWDRGPVLTNEKLFFGSGTQLSVL.

To note about this clone: Distinct nucleotide sequences in the sample also encode this CDR3. The rearrangement uses TRBV5-8 and TRBJ1-2; D gene ambiguous. The germline V gene has CDR1 SGHTS and CDR2 YDEGEE. V lost 4 bases, J lost 3 bases, and 7 bases lay in between. The CDR3 contains 12 residues. CDR3 region: CASSRTDYGYTF. The DNA of the CDR3 is TGTGCCAGCAGCCGAACGGACTATGGCTACACCTTC.

The V and J genes are TRBV7-3 and TRBJ1-1, with a possible D match to TRBD1 (6 bases). Germline CDR1 is SGHTA and CDR2 is FQGTGA. The CDR3 contains 18 residues. The ends were cut back, 1 base at V and 6 bases at J, with 24 bases in the middle. CDR3 loop: CASSLMATQGLGGAEAFF. CDR3 bases: TGTGCCAGCAGCTTAATGGCCACACAGGGATTAGGAGGGGCTGAAGCTTTCTTT.

The rearrangement uses TRBV6-4 and TRBJ1-2; 10 positions match TRBD1. The CDR3 is made up of 15 amino acids. V lost 5 bases and J lost 8; bases outside the gene matches: 11. Germline V gene lookup returns CDR1 MRHNA and CDR2 SNTAGT. The CDR3 nucleotides read TGTGCCAGCAGTTTTTCGACAGGGGGCGCGGAAGGCTACACCTTC. Translation: CASSFSTGGAEGYTF.

The CDR3 is CASSMGLAGGFNEQFF. The CDR3 DNA follows: TGCGCCAGCAGCATGGGACTAGCGGGGGGATTCAATGAGCAGTTCTTC. V is TRBV5-1 and J is TRBJ2-1, with TRBD2 identical over 15 bases. The CDR3 has 16 residues. After removal of 4 bases from V and 6 bases from J, the junction contained 5 bases not matched to a gene. Germline assignment: CDR1 SGHRS and CDR2 YFSETQ. The full variable domain, in which reference TRBV5-1 and TRBJ2-1 provide the parts outside the CDR3, is KAGVTQTPRYLIKTRGQQVTLSCSPISGHRSVSWYQQTPGQGLQFLFEYFSETQRNKGNFPGRFSGRQFSNSRSEMNVSTLELGDSALYLCASSMGLAGGFNEQFFGPGTRLTVL.

The chain links TRBV5-1 to TRBJ1-1; D gene uncertain. From germline, CDR1 is SGHRS and CDR2 YFSETQ. The CDR3 is made up of 15 amino acids. V lost 0 bases and J 4 bases, leaving 13 bases between the germline ends. CDR3 sequence: CASSLDAAMGTEAFF. The DNA for the CDR3 is TGCGCCAGCAGCTTGGACGCAGCCATGGGCACTGAAGCTTTCTTT.

DNA of the CDR3: TGTGCCAGCAGCCAAGGGCAGGGGATACATAATGAAAAACTGTTTTTT. Translation gives CASSQGQGIHNEKLFF. J is TRBJ1-4 and V is TRBV4-2; possibly TRBD1 for D (6 bases). With 1 base removed from V and 4 bases from J, the gap between germline ends came to 13 bases. The germline V gene encodes CDR1 LGHNA and CDR2 YNFKEQ. This CDR3 comprises 16 residues.

The rearrangement joins TRBV5-5 to TRBJ2-3; D may be TRBD1 or TRBD2 (5 bases each). The germline V and J ends were trimmed by 2 bases and 6 bases, with 22 bases remaining between them. CDR3 length equals 17 residues. Germline V gene data show CDR1 as SGHKS and CDR2 as YYEKEE (reference sequence). CDR3 sequence (DNA): TGTGCCAGCAGCTTTATACCCCCCCCGGGGCAGACGGATACGCAGTATTTT. As protein: CASSFIPPPGQTDTQYF.

In this sample, this clone turned up once. The chain couples TRBV28 to TRBJ1-2, with 11 positions matching TRBD1. The germline V gene has CDR1 MDHEN and CDR2 SYDVKM. The CDR3 runs 18 residues. V trimming: 6 bases; J trimming: 3 bases; junction bases outside the gene matches: 15. CDR3 DNA sequence: TGTGCCAGCAGCCCAGCCGCCCCGGACAGGGGGCTGGACTATGGCTACACCTTC. This gives the protein CASSPAAPDRGLDYGYTF.

This clone was seen just once. The chain couples TRBV7-2 to TRBJ1-5; no clear D gene. Germline values: CDR1 SGHTA, CDR2 FQGNSA. The V and J ends lost 3 bases and 4 bases respectively, with 4 bases between them. The CDR3 length is 12 residues. DNA for the CDR3: TGTGCCAGCAGCTTCCGAAATCAGCCCCAGCATTTT. Its translation is CASSFRNQPQHF.

The gene calls are TRBV28 and TRBJ1-2; D unclear. The CDR3 is made up of 10 amino acids. Germline V lookup: CDR1 MDHEN, CDR2 SYDVKM. The CDR3 DNA reads as TGTCCTCTTCCAGACTATGGCTACACCTTC. Translated, it gives CPLPDYGYTF.

The V call is TRBV6-6, the J call TRBJ1-6; perhaps TRBD1 as D (5 bases). CDR3 size: 14 residues. In germline, CDR1 is MNHNY, CDR2 SVGAGI (reference sequence). Deletions cut 0 bases from V and 8 bases from J, with 8 bases between. The CDR3 here is CASSYSGRDSPLHF. CDR3 DNA: TGTGCCAGCAGTTACTCAGGCAGGGATTCACCCCTCCACTTT.

The V and J genes are TRBV7-2 and TRBJ2-1, with 14 bases aligning to TRBD2. Per the germline V gene, CDR1 is SGHTA and CDR2 is FQGNSA. V was pared by 5 bases and J by 7 bases, with 4 bases of the junction left unmatched. The CDR3 is 15 amino acids. CDR3 residues: CASSPRTSGRNEQFF. The CDR3 nucleotides read TGTGCCAGCAGCCCCCGGACTAGCGGGAGGAATGAGCAGTTCTTC.

V and J are TRBV7-2 and TRBJ1-5; D remains ambiguous. V lost 1 base and J 0 bases, leaving 7 bases between the germline ends. There are 15 residues in the CDR3. CDR1 and CDR2 from the germline V gene are SGHTA and FQGNSA. DNA of the CDR3: TGTGCCAGCAGCTTAGATCATTTTAGCAATCAGCCCCAGCATTTT. Translated: CASSLDHFSNQPQHF.

V gene TRBV28 combines with J gene TRBJ1-3, with D perhaps TRBD1 (5 bases). Trimming removed 4 bases from V and 4 bases from J, with 14 bases in between. Germline values: CDR1 MDHEN, CDR2 SYDVKM. The CDR3 length is 15 residues. CDR3 amino acids: CASSWGRGSGNTIYF. CDR3 DNA: TGTGCCAGCAGTTGGGGTCGGGGGAGCGGAAACACCATATATTTT.

The rearrangement uses TRBV2 and TRBJ1-5; TRBD1 agrees at 8 bases. The CDR3 has 16 amino acids. The J segment lost 1 base and the V segment lost 5 bases, leaving 7 bases of the junction unmatched. Germline V gene data show CDR1 as SNHLY and CDR2 as FYNNEI. CDR3 nucleotide sequence: TGTGCCAGCAGTAAACAGGGGGTCGGCAGCAATCAGCCCCAGCATTTT. It yields the protein CASSKQGVGSNQPQHF.

The chain carries TRBV5-1 and TRBJ1-2; weak D call: TRBD1 (5 bases). The germline V gene encodes CDR1 SGHRS and CDR2 YFSETQ. The CDR3 has 15 amino acids. Trimming pared 6 bases from V and 5 bases from J, leaving 20 bases between. Here the CDR3 reads CASTPGDRDLYGYTF. For the CDR3, the DNA is TGCGCCAGCACCCCCGGGGATAGGGACCTATATGGCTACACCTTC.

The chain carries TRBV12-3 or TRBV12-4 and TRBJ2-7; D is perhaps TRBD1 (5 bases). V lost 1 base to trimming and J lost 3 bases, with 7 bases between them. The CDR3 extends over 13 amino acids. The CDR3 spells CASSLGQGYEQYV. In DNA form, the CDR3 reads TGTGCCAGCAGTTTAGGGCAGGGCTACGAGCAGTACGTC.

CDR3 DNA: TGTGCTAGTGGTAGGGGACAGGGGGCCACAGATACGCAGTATTTT. Protein product: CASGRGQGATDTQYF. The chain recombines TRBV12-5 with TRBJ2-3; 12 bases align to TRBD1. The germline gives CDR1 LGHNT, CDR2 FRNRAP. The V gene end was trimmed by 5 bases and the J gene end by 2 bases; junction bases not matched to a gene: 2. The CDR3 covers 15 residues.

CDR3 sequence: CASSLFPPGLRSEAFF. The CDR3 nucleotides are TGTGCCAGCAGTTTATTTCCGCCGGGGTTGAGGTCTGAAGCTTTCTTT. The V gene is TRBV6-6, the J gene TRBJ1-1; D is undetermined. From germline, CDR1 is MNHNY and CDR2 SVGAGI (reference sequence). This CDR3 comprises 16 residues. Trimming left V 4 bases short and J 6 bases short, with 21 bases between.

The chain has TRBV5-8 and TRBJ2-5; D could derive from TRBD1 or TRBD2 (6 bases each). Looked up from germline, CDR1 is SGHTS and CDR2 is YDEGEE. Trimming shortened V by 3 bases and J by 4 bases, and 10 bases separated the two germline ends. CDR3 length: 13 residues. The CDR3: CASSSQGGETQYF. The CDR3 region has the DNA TGTGCCAGCAGCTCACAGGGAGGAGAGACCCAGTACTTC.

The chain employs TRBV29-1 and TRBJ1-2, with TRBD1 identical over 9 bases. V was clipped by 4 bases and J by 4 bases; unmatched bases: 7. The CDR3 is 14 amino acids. Per the germline V gene, CDR1 is SQVTM and CDR2 is ANQGSEA. The CDR3 region is CSVGPGQGGYGYTF. The CDR3 DNA reads TGCAGCGTTGGACCGGGACAGGGCGGCTATGGCTACACCTTC. Supplemented by reference TRBV29-1 and TRBJ1-2, the full variable domain reads SAVISQKPSRDICQRGTSLTIQCQVDSQVTMMFWYRQQPGQSLTLIATANQGSEATYESGFVIDKFPISRPNLTFSTLTVSNMSPEDSSIYLCSVGPGQGGYGYTFGSGTRLTVV.

The chain joins TRBV6-5 to TRBJ2-7; 7 nucleotides align to TRBD2. Germline values: CDR1 MNHEY, CDR2 SVGAGI. The CDR3 sequence is 16 residues long. Trimming removed 0 bases from V and 0 bases from J; junction bases left unmatched: 5. Here the CDR3 reads CASSYSFRGSSYEQYF. DNA of the CDR3: TGTGCCAGCAGTTACTCGTTTCGCGGGAGCTCCTACGAGCAGTACTTC.